The 12 T cell receptor beta chains presented below share a single source sample, sequenced in a study of T cell responses to AZD1222 COVID-19 vaccine (dated by TCRdb to the early 2020s). What this sample's time point label stands for: baseline before first vaccination. Library prep was done by the immunoSEQ multiplex PCR assay. The table comes from immuneACCESS by way of TCRdb, which keeps in-frame sequences with V and J called. Part of the clones is missing from these tables; in studies checked, under half for an unresolved V gene and the rest for unknown reasons. The sample records about 150,000 clones, 91% of which are singletons. The ten largest clones take up more than 1.4% of the sample. Specimen: peripheral blood, collected on day 0 of AZD1222 vaccination. The receptors here all came from an adult in good health.

CDR3 sequence: CASSRIGASRDNEQFF. The CDR3 coding sequence is TGTGCCAGCAGTCGGATTGGGGCTAGCCGGGACAATGAGCAGTTCTTC. This sequence joins TRBV7-3 and TRBJ2-1; D possibly uses TRBD1 or TRBD2 (5 bases each). The CDR3 has 16 amino acids. V was pared by 6 bases and J by 5 bases, with 20 bases between. The germline V gene encodes CDR1 SGHTA and CDR2 FQGTGA.

V and J are TRBV18 and TRBJ1-1, with TRBD1 matching 8 bases. This CDR3 contains 15 residues. The germline gives CDR1 KGHSH, CDR2 LQKENI. V shed 3 bases, J shed 1 base, and the junction held 4 bases outside the gene matches. CDR3 in DNA: TGTGCCAGCTCACCGACCGGGACAGGGAACACTGAAGCTTTCTTT. Translation gives CASSPTGTGNTEAFF. The full variable domain, in which reference TRBV18 and TRBJ1-1 provide the parts outside the CDR3, is NAGVMQNPRHLVRRRGQEARLRCSPMKGHSHVYWYRQLPEEGLKFMVYLQKENIIDESGMPKERFSAEFPKEGPSILRIQQVVRGDSAAYFCASSPTGTGNTEAFFGQGTRLTVV.

The chain couples TRBV28 to TRBJ1-1, with D unresolved. Germline lookup yields CDR1 MDHEN and CDR2 SYDVKM. The CDR3 is made up of 11 amino acids. V dropped 3 bases and J dropped 10 bases, with 9 bases sitting between them. As DNA, the CDR3 is TGTGCCAGCAGTTTTGGAAAGGGAGCTTTCTTT. Residues: CASSFGKGAFF.

The chain's CDR3 is CASSTPPGREAGGANVLTF. The CDR3 coding sequence is TGTGCCAGCAGCACTCCGCCGGGGCGGGAGGCCGGGGGGGCCAACGTCCTGACTTTC. This chain links TRBV12-1 with TRBJ2-6; the D call TRBD2 from the table was never checked on the DNA. TRBV12-1 has pseudogene status. The CDR3 consists of 19 residues.

The V call is TRBV7-2, the J call TRBJ2-7, with 13 bases lining up with TRBD2. Germline lookup yields CDR1 SGHTA and CDR2 FQGNSA. With 3 bases clipped from V and 8 bases from J, the junction kept 4 bases outside the gene matches. This CDR3 is 14 amino acids long. Here the CDR3 reads CASSFGLAGAKQYF. In DNA, the CDR3 is TGTGCCAGCAGCTTTGGACTAGCGGGGGCCAAGCAGTACTTC.

This chain connects TRBV6-5 to TRBJ1-2, with D perhaps TRBD1 (5 bases). Trimming pared 0 bases from V and 7 bases from J, leaving 9 bases between. The germline CDR1 and CDR2 sequences are MNHEY and SVGAGI. The CDR3 is made up of 13 amino acids. CDR3 nucleotides: TGTGCCAGCAGTTACTCAGGGGAAATTGGCTACACCTTC. Its protein product is CASSYSGEIGYTF.

The chain carries TRBV11-2 and TRBJ2-5; TRBD1 might be the D (6 bases). This CDR3 comprises 16 residues. Germline values: CDR1 SGHAT, CDR2 FQNNGV. V dropped 2 bases and J dropped 4 bases, with 17 bases sitting between them. The CDR3 reads CASSLPNTGYGETQYF. Here the CDR3 DNA reads TGTGCCAGCAGCTTACCGAATACAGGGTACGGAGAGACCCAGTACTTC.

This clone was detected only once. The chain has TRBV6-1 and TRBJ2-3; 10 bases align to TRBD2. From germline, CDR1 is MNHNS and CDR2 SASEGT. J lost 4 bases, V lost 4 bases, and 17 bases had no gene match. The CDR3 spans 19 residues. The CDR3 is CASSGELLAGPYGADTQYF. CDR3 bases: TGTGCCAGCAGTGGCGAATTACTAGCGGGACCCTATGGCGCAGATACGCAGTATTTT.

This clone was counted between two and nine times. The CDR3 sequence: CASSIGPGGNQPQHF. The CDR3 coding sequence is TGTGCCAGTAGTATAGGGCCAGGAGGAAATCAGCCCCAGCATTTT. The chain carries TRBV19 and TRBJ1-5; D gene ambiguous. The CDR3 is 15 amino acids. The V gene's germline CDR1 is LNHDA and CDR2 SQIVND (reference sequence). The V end was cut by 1 base, the J end by 4 bases, with 11 bases between.

The CDR3 DNA follows: TGTGCCATCAGTGACGGGCAGCAAGAGACCCAGTACTTC. Residues: CAISDGQQETQYF. The chain carries TRBV10-3 and TRBJ2-5; D ambiguous. The V gene's germline CDR1 is ENHRY and CDR2 SYGVKD. This CDR3 has 13 amino acids. V was pared by 3 bases and J by 2 bases, with 7 bases between.

This chain connects TRBV18 to TRBJ1-1, with D unresolved. V shed 4 bases and J shed 4 bases, with 10 bases lying between them. The CDR3 has 13 amino acids. CDR1 and CDR2 (germline): KGHSH, LQKENI. In DNA form, the CDR3 reads TGTGCCAGCTCACTCCCGGAAGGCACTGAAGCTTTCTTT. It encodes CASSLPEGTEAFF.

The chain uses TRBV25-1 and TRBJ2-1; D might be TRBD1 (6 bases). CDR3 length: 11 amino acids. Germline CDR1 is MGHDK and CDR2 is SYGVNS. The V and J ends lost 6 bases and 6 bases respectively, with 6 bases between them. For the CDR3, the DNA is TGTGCCAGCAGGGGGGCCAATGAGCAGTTCTTC. It specifies CASRGANEQFF.